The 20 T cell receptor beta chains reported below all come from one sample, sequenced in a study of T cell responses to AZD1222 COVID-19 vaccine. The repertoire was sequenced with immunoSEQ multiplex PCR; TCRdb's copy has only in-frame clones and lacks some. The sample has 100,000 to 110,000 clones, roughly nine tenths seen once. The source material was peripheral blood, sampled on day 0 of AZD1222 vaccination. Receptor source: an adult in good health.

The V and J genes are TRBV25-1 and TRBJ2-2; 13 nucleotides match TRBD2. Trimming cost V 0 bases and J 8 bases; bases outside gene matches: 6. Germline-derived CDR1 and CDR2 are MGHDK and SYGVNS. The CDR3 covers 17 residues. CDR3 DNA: TGTGCCAGCAGTGAATATGGACTAGCGGGAGAGACAGGGGAGCTGTTTTTT. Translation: CASSEYGLAGETGELFF.

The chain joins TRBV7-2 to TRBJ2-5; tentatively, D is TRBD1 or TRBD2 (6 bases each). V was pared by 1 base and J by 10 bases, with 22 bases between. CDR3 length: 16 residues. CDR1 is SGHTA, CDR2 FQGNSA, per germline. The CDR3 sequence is CASSLDERRGRMDQYF. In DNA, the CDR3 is TGTGCCAGCAGCTTAGACGAGCGGAGGGGGAGGATGGACCAGTACTTC.

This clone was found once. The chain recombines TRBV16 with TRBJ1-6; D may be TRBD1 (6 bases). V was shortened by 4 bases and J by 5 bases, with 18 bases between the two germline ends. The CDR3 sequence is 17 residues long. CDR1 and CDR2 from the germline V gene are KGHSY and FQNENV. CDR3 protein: CASSRHASGADNSPLHF. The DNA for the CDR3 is TGTGCCAGCAGCCGTCACGCATCAGGGGCCGATAATTCACCCCTCCACTTT.

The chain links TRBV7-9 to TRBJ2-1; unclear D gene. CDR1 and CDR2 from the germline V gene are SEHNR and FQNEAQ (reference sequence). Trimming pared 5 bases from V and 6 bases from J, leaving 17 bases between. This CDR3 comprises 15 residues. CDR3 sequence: CASSLLNQPGNEQFF. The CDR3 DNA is TGTGCCAGCAGCCTATTGAACCAGCCCGGCAATGAGCAGTTCTTC.

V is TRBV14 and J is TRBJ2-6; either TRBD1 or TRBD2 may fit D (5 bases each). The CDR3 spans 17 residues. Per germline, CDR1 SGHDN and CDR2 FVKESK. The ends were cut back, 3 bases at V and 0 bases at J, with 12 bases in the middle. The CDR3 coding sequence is TGTGCCAGCAGCCATTGGGACGGAAGCTCTGGGGCCAACGTCCTGACTTTC. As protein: CASSHWDGSSGANVLTF.

CDR3 sequence reads: CASRDWGRTNYGYTF. In nucleotides, the CDR3 is TGTGCCAGCAGAGACTGGGGACGGACTAACTATGGCTACACCTTC. This chain connects TRBV2 to TRBJ1-2; D perhaps matches TRBD1 (5 bases). Germline CDR1 and CDR2: SNHLY and FYNNEI. The CDR3 length is 15 residues. Trimming took 6 bases from V and 0 from J, leaving 14 bases between them.

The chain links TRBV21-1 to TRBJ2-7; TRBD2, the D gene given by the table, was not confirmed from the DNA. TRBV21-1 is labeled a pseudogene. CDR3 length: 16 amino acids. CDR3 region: CASSLQNRPGRDEQYF. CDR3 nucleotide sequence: TGTGCCAGCAGTTTACAAAATAGACCGGGGAGGGACGAGCAGTACTTC.

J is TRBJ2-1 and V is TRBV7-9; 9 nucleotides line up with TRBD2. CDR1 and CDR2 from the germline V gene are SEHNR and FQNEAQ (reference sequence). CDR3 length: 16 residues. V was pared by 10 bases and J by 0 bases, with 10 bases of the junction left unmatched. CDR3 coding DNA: TGTGCCATCATGACTCTAGCGGGGAGCTCCTACAATGAGCAGTTCTTC. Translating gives CAIMTLAGSSYNEQFF.

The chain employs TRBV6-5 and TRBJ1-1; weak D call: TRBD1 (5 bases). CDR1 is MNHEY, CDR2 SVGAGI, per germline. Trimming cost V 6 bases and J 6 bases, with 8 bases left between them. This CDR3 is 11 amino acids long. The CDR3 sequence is CASREGPEAFF. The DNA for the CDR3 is TGTGCCAGCAGGGAGGGACCTGAAGCTTTCTTT.

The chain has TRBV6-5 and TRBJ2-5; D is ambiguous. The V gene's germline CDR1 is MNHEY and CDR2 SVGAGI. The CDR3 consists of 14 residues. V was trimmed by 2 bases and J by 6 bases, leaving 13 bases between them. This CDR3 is CASSYDRRQKTQYF. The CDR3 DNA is TGTGCCAGCAGTTACGATCGACGTCAAAAGACCCAGTACTTC.

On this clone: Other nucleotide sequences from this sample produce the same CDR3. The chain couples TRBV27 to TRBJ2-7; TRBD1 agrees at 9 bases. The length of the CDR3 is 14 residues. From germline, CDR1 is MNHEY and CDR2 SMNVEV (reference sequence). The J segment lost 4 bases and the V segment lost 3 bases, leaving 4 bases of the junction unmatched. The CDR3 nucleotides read TGTGCCAGCAGTTTGACGGGACAGGGTTACGAGCAGTACTTC. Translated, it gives CASSLTGQGYEQYF.

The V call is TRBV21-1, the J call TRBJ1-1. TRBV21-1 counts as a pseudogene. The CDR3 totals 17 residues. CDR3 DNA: TGTGCCAGCAGCAATCGTAAGGAGGGGAGGGTGAACACTGAAGCTTTCTTT. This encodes CASSNRKEGRVNTEAFF.

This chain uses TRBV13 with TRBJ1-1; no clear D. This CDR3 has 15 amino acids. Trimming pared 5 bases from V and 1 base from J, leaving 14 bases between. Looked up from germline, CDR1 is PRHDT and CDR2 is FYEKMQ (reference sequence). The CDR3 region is CASSLPNGGNTEAFF. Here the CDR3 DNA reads TGTGCCAGCAGCCTCCCGAACGGCGGGAACACTGAAGCTTTCTTT.

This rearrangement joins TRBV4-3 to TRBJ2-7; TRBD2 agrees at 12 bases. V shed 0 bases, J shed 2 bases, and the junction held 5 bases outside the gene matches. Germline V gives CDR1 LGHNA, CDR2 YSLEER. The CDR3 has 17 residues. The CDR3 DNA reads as TGCGCCAGCAGCCAAGATCTGTGGACTAGCGGGACCTACGAGCAGTACTTC. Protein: CASSQDLWTSGTYEQYF.

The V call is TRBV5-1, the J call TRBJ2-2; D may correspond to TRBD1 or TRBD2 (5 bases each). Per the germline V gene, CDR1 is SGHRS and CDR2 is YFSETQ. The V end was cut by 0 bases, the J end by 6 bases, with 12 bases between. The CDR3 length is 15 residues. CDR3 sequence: CASSLGQGVAGELFF. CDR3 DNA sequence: TGCGCCAGCAGCTTGGGGCAGGGAGTCGCCGGGGAGCTGTTTTTT.

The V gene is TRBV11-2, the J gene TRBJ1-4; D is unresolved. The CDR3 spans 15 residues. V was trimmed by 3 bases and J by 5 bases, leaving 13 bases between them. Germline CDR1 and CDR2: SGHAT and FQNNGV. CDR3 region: CASSFRDRNNEKLFF. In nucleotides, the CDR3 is TGTGCCAGCAGCTTCCGGGATCGTAACAATGAAAAACTGTTTTTT.

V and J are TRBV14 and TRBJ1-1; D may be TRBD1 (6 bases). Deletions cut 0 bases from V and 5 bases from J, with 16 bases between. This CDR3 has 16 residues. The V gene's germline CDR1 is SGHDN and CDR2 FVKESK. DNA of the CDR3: TGTGCCAGCAGCCAAGAGGGCCGGGGGCGAGGGACTGAAGCTTTCTTT. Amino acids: CASSQEGRGRGTEAFF.

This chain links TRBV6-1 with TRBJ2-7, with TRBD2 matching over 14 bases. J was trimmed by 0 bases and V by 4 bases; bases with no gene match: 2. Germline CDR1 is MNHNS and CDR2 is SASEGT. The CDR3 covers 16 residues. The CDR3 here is CASSGTSGRSSYEQYF. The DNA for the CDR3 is TGTGCCAGCAGTGGGACTAGCGGGAGGAGCTCCTACGAGCAGTACTTC.

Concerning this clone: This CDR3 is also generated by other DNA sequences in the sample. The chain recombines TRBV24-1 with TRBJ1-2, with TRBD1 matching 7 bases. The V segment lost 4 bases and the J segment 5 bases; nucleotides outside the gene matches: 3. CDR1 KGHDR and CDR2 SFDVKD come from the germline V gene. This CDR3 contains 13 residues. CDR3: CATSEARGYGYTF. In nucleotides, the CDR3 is TGTGCCACCAGTGAGGCCAGGGGGTATGGCTACACCTTC.

The CDR3 region is CASTQGANQPQHF. In DNA, the CDR3 is TGTGCCAGCACCCAGGGGGCAAATCAGCCCCAGCATTTT. The chain couples TRBV6-5 to TRBJ1-5, with TRBD1 matching 8 bases. The length of the CDR3 is 13 residues. After removal of 7 bases from V and 4 bases from J, the junction contained 3 bases not matched to a gene. Per the germline V gene, CDR1 is MNHEY and CDR2 is SVGAGI.